This T cell receptor (beta chain) originates from a study of CD8 T cells in ankylosing spondylitis. Worth noting for this clonotype: No antigen is known for it.

Each TCR beta library was made by quantitative 5'-RACE that incorporated molecular barcodes. MiXCR, applied by TCRdb to the 5' RACE reads, yields one record per CDR3 protein. The sample holds a few hundred thousand distinct CDR3 sequences; roughly 11% are singletons and the top ten take roughly 9%. The study, taken as a whole, reports: Past studies reported some motif variants in reactive arthritis synovial fluid and blood. It was reported that disease-linked clones were significantly enriched in matched ankylosing spondylitis synovial fluid.

Looked up from germline, CDR1 is MNHEY and CDR2 is SMNVEV (reference sequence). V was shortened by 3 bases and J by 1 base, with 23 bases between the two germline ends. CDR3 length: 19 amino acids. The sample consisted of blood, either unsorted or a sorted T cell fraction (not recorded which). The TCR was taken from a female donor with ankylosing spondylitis or in good health (not recorded which). The V gene is TRBV27, the J gene TRBJ2-3; weak D call: TRBD1 (6 bases). The CDR3 protein is CASSFGARIGGSGTDTQYF. CDR3 coding DNA: TGTGCCAGCAGTTTTGGGGCCAGGATTGGGGGCTCTGGCACAGATACGCAGTATTTT.